This entry lists 27 T cell receptor beta chains sequenced from one sample in a study of cytomegalovirus exposure and HLA in healthy donors. PCR was performed using 60 Vbeta and 13 Jbeta primers. Sequencing used immunoSEQ multiplex PCR; TCRdb keeps in-frame clones, though not all of them. The sample lists around 200,000 clones, approximately 82% occurring once. The material sequenced was PBMCs. The receptors come from a middle-aged woman in good health and CMV-seronegative.

This chain uses TRBV30 with TRBJ1-1; no clear D. The germline V gene encodes CDR1 GTSNPN and CDR2 SVGIG (reference sequence). The CDR3 is made up of 10 amino acids. Trimming stripped 4 bases from V and 3 bases from J, with 3 bases between. This CDR3 reads CAWTHTEAFF. CDR3 bases: TGTGCCTGGACTCACACTGAAGCTTTCTTT.

This sequence joins TRBV5-6 and TRBJ2-4; 8 bases line up with TRBD1. With 4 bases clipped from V and 2 bases from J, the junction kept 5 bases outside the gene matches. The CDR3 covers 15 residues. Germline V lookup: CDR1 SGHDT, CDR2 YYEEEE. The CDR3 DNA is TGTGCCAGCAGCGCCGGACAGGGAACCAAAAACATTCAGTACTTC. Encoded protein: CASSAGQGTKNIQYF.

The chain couples TRBV7-8 to TRBJ2-3; no definite D call. This CDR3 contains 14 residues. Germline loops: CDR1 SGHVS, CDR2 FQNEAQ. Trimming took 2 bases from V and 1 from J, leaving 7 bases between them. The CDR3 reads CASSLYQGTDTQYF. In nucleotides, the CDR3 is TGTGCCAGCAGCTTATATCAGGGCACAGATACGCAGTATTTT.

This CDR3 reads CASSSKAGTDIGETQYF. Written as DNA, the CDR3 is TGTGCCAGCAGCTCAAAAGCCGGGACAGATATTGGAGAGACCCAGTACTTC. The chain is built from TRBV11-2 and TRBJ2-5; 7 nucleotides align to TRBD1. The CDR3 is made up of 17 amino acids. Germline loops: CDR1 SGHAT, CDR2 FQNNGV. Trimming removed 4 bases from V and 4 bases from J; junction bases left unmatched: 15.

The chain combines TRBV5-1 with TRBJ2-7; D call uncertain. V was shortened by 2 bases and J by 6 bases, with 12 bases between the two germline ends. This CDR3 is 13 amino acids long. The germline gives CDR1 SGHRS, CDR2 YFSETQ. The chain's CDR3 is CASSLNTNGEQYF. The CDR3 nucleotides read TGCGCCAGCAGCTTAAATACCAACGGCGAGCAGTACTTC.

The V call is TRBV5-4, the J call TRBJ1-3; TRBD1 is a possible D gene (6 bases). Looked up from germline, CDR1 is SGHNT and CDR2 is YYREEE (reference sequence). The CDR3 contains 13 residues. The V end lost 3 bases, the J end lost 9 bases, and 13 bases lay between the germline ends. CDR3 bases: TGTGCCAGCAGCTGGGGACACCGGGGCACCATATATTTT. It is translated as CASSWGHRGTIYF. The full variable domain, completed using reference TRBV5-4 and TRBJ1-3, is ETGVTQSPTHLIKTRGQQVTLRCSSQSGHNTVSWYQQALGQGPQFIFQYYREEENGRGNFPPRFSGLQFPNYSSELNVNALELDDSALYLCASSWGHRGTIYFGEGSWLTVV.

The genes are TRBV27 and TRBJ2-7, with 16 bases lining up with TRBD2. CDR3 length: 18 amino acids. V lost 4 bases, J lost 3 bases, and 9 bases stayed unmatched. CDR1 is MNHEY, CDR2 SMNVEV, per germline (reference sequence). CDR3 in amino acids: CASSSGLAGGPSLYEQYF. The CDR3 DNA sequence: TGTGCCAGCAGTTCGGGACTAGCGGGGGGGCCTAGTCTCTACGAGCAGTACTTC.

The rearrangement joins TRBV27 to TRBJ2-6; D unresolved. Germline CDR1 MNHEY, CDR2 SMNVEV (reference sequence). This CDR3 comprises 13 residues. Trimming cost V 3 bases and J 4 bases, with 4 bases left between them. The CDR3 reads CASSFGGANVLTF. The CDR3 DNA reads TGTGCCAGCAGTTTCGGGGGGGCCAACGTCCTGACTTTC.

This clone was picked up one time. The chain is built from TRBV11-3 and TRBJ2-3, with D unresolved. From germline, CDR1 is SGHNT and CDR2 YENEEA. The CDR3 runs 14 residues. V was shortened by 6 bases and J by 4 bases, with 14 bases between the two germline ends. In DNA, the CDR3 is TGTGCCAGCAGAAGCCGTACGATCCCAGATACGCAGTATTTT. It translates to CASRSRTIPDTQYF.

This clone appeared a single time. V usage is TRBV28 and J usage is TRBJ1-2; maybe TRBD1 (6 bases). Looked up from germline, CDR1 is MDHEN and CDR2 is SYDVKM. V gave up 6 bases and J gave up 8 bases, with 16 bases separating them. CDR3 length equals 13 residues. The CDR3 sequence: CASRPQGDMGYTF. The CDR3 region has the DNA TGTGCCAGCAGACCACAGGGTGATATGGGCTACACCTTC.

CDR3 protein: CSVVRVLLNTEAFF. In nucleotides, the CDR3 is TGCAGCGTTGTACGGGTACTTCTGAACACTGAAGCTTTCTTT. V usage is TRBV29-1 and J usage is TRBJ1-1; D is unresolved. Germline V gene data show CDR1 as SQVTM and CDR2 as ANQGSEA. The V and J ends lost 4 bases and 0 bases respectively, with 12 bases between them. CDR3 size: 14 residues. The full variable domain, completed using reference TRBV29-1 and TRBJ1-1, is SAVISQKPSRDICQRGTSLTIQCQVDSQVTMMFWYRQQPGQSLTLIATANQGSEATYESGFVIDKFPISRPNLTFSTLTVSNMSPEDSSIYLCSVVRVLLNTEAFFGQGTRLTVV.

The chain has TRBV27 and TRBJ2-1, with 12 bases matching TRBD2. The germline gives CDR1 MNHEY, CDR2 SMNVEV (reference sequence). Germline trimming cut 4 bases from V and 8 bases from J; bases unmatched to any gene: 6. The CDR3 is 15 residues long. CDR3 DNA: TGTGCCAGCAGTTCCCCCGGACTAGCGGGGTATGAGCAGTTCTTC. It encodes CASSSPGLAGYEQFF.

On this clone: Relative to the germline gene, one junction end is altered; a read error may explain this. The chain links TRBV18 to TRBJ1-1; D is perhaps TRBD1 (5 bases). Germline CDR1 and CDR2: KGHSH and LQKENI. The CDR3 covers 14 residues. The CDR3 spells CASSPRRDGTEAFF. CDR3 nucleotides: TGTGCCAGTTCACCAAGGAGGGACGGCACTGAAGCTTTCTTT.

The chain uses TRBV7-2 and TRBJ1-3; D unclear. The CDR3 consists of 14 residues. Looked up from germline, CDR1 is SGHTA and CDR2 is FQGNSA. Deletions cut 3 bases from V and 3 bases from J, with 9 bases between. The CDR3 sequence is CASSFVTVGNTIYF. DNA for the CDR3: TGTGCCAGCAGCTTCGTCACAGTTGGAAACACCATATATTTT.

The rearrangement links TRBV28 to TRBJ2-7; tentative D call: TRBD1 (6 bases). CDR1 MDHEN and CDR2 SYDVKM come from the germline V gene. This CDR3 is 16 amino acids long. V was cut by 8 bases and J by 2 bases, with 22 bases left in between. CDR3 bases: TGTGCCAGCCGCGAATTATCAGGGGTATGGGCCTACGAGCAGTACTTC. It translates to CASRELSGVWAYEQYF.

The rearrangement joins TRBV4-1 to TRBJ2-2; 7 bases align to TRBD1. This CDR3 has 18 amino acids. V trimming: 2 bases; J trimming: 4 bases; junction bases outside the gene matches: 13. CDR1 MGHRA and CDR2 YSYEKL come from the germline V gene. Written as DNA, the CDR3 is TGCGCCAGCAGCCAACAGTCAACCGGGACAGCGGTCACCGGGGAGCTGTTTTTT. Its translation is CASSQQSTGTAVTGELFF.

In its sample, this clone was seen a few times. The chain links TRBV15 to TRBJ2-5; 8 bases fit TRBD2. The length of the CDR3 is 15 residues. V dropped 1 base and J dropped 5; count of bases not matched to a gene: 6. From germline, CDR1 is LNHNV and CDR2 YYDKDF (reference sequence). CDR3 coding DNA: TGTGCCACCAGCAGAGTGCGACGGGAGGGGGAGACCCAGTACTTC. It codes for CATSRVRREGETQYF.

The rearrangement uses TRBV5-5 and TRBJ2-5; TRBD2 matches 8 bases. Germline-derived CDR1 and CDR2 are SGHKS and YYEKEE (reference sequence). The CDR3 extends over 16 amino acids. The ends lost 4 bases at V and 2 bases at J; junction bases unmatched: 10. The CDR3, as DNA: TGTGCCAGCAGCGGAAGTAGCGGGGTCACACAAGAGACCCAGTACTTC. It encodes CASSGSSGVTQETQYF.

The chain is built from TRBV4-2 and TRBJ2-2; TRBD1 is a possible D gene (6 bases). The V end lost 5 bases, the J end lost 3 bases, and 10 bases lay between the germline ends. Germline V gene sequence: CDR1 LGHNA, CDR2 YNFKEQ. This CDR3 comprises 14 residues. The CDR3 here is CASSYAGDTGELFF. In DNA form, the CDR3 reads TGTGCCAGCAGCTACGCAGGGGACACCGGGGAGCTGTTTTTT.

This clone was observed a single time. The rearrangement joins TRBV19 to TRBJ1-2; TRBD1 agrees at 10 bases. The CDR3 length is 18 residues. Germline CDR1 reads LNHDA; CDR2 reads SQIVND (reference sequence). Unmatched junction bases numbered 11, after V lost 4 bases and J lost 0 bases. The DNA for the CDR3 is TGTGCCAGTAGTACATCCATTGTCGGGACAGGGGCTAACTATGGCTACACCTTC. This translates into CASSTSIVGTGANYGYTF.

The rearrangement uses TRBV6-1 and TRBJ1-5; no definite D call. The CDR3 has 16 amino acids. The germline CDR1 and CDR2 sequences are MNHNS and SASEGT. V lost 2 bases and J 3 bases, leaving 14 bases between the germline ends. The CDR3 DNA sequence: TGTGCCAGCAGTGAAAAAGTAGCGGCAGTCAATCAGCCCCAGCATTTT. Protein: CASSEKVAAVNQPQHF.

This clone was seen only a few times. The chain is built from TRBV28 and TRBJ1-4; tentatively, D is TRBD1 (5 bases). Germline V gene sequence: CDR1 MDHEN, CDR2 SYDVKM. Between the trimmed V and J ends, which lost 2 bases and 0 bases, there was a span of 10 bases. The CDR3 length is 16 residues. The DNA for the CDR3 is TGTGCCAGCAGTTTAGGAGGGACTGCAACTAATGAAAAACTGTTTTTT. It encodes CASSLGGTATNEKLFF.

This chain connects TRBV28 to TRBJ1-6; perhaps TRBD1 as D (5 bases). The CDR3 totals 13 residues. Trimming removed 7 bases at V and 8 bases at J, with 12 bases between. CDR1 and CDR2 from the germline V gene are MDHEN and SYDVKM. The CDR3 here is CASNLGGDSPLHF. CDR3 DNA: TGTGCCAGCAACCTGGGGGGTGATTCACCCCTCCACTTT.

This rearrangement joins TRBV9 to TRBJ1-6, with TRBD1 identical over 8 bases. CDR1 is SGDLS, CDR2 YYNGEE, per germline. This CDR3 has 15 amino acids. After removal of 2 bases from V and 6 bases from J, the junction contained 4 bases not matched to a gene. Written as DNA, the CDR3 is TGTGCCAGCAGCGTCCTCGACAGGGGTAATTCACCCCTCCACTTT. Translation: CASSVLDRGNSPLHF.

V gene TRBV13 combines with J gene TRBJ1-4; 9 bases line up with TRBD1. Germline V CDR1 and CDR2: PRHDT, FYEKMQ (reference sequence). This CDR3 is built from 17 residues. Germline trimming cut 3 bases from V and 3 bases from J; bases unmatched to any gene: 8. This chain's CDR3 is CASSFLPTGGSNEKLFF. The CDR3 coding sequence is TGTGCCAGCAGCTTCCTTCCGACAGGGGGATCTAATGAAAAACTGTTTTTT.

V and J are TRBV5-8 and TRBJ1-2; D might be TRBD1 (5 bases). V was cut by 2 bases and J by 7 bases, with 9 bases left in between. The CDR3 length is 12 residues. CDR1 SGHTS and CDR2 YDEGEE come from the germline V gene. As DNA, the CDR3 is TGTGCCAGCAGCTTTATAACAGGTGGCTACACCTTC. Protein: CASSFITGGYTF.

V usage is TRBV5-6 and J usage is TRBJ1-2, with no clear D. The V and J ends lost 4 bases and 8 bases respectively, with 12 bases between them. CDR1 is SGHDT, CDR2 YYEEEE, per germline. The CDR3 length is 12 residues. CDR3 region: CASSPSGEGYTF. CDR3 nucleotides: TGTGCCAGCAGCCCCTCGGGTGAGGGCTACACCTTC.